A single sample is the source of the 5 T cell receptor beta chains below, sequenced in a study of technical replicates of blood from several donors. Profiling relied on immunoSEQ multiplex PCR, and the TCRdb table lists in-frame clones only, not all of them. Of 75,000 to 80,000 clones listed, 94% are singletons. The material sequenced was T cells isolated from PBMCs. The source is a human donor in good health.

The chain recombines TRBV30 with TRBJ2-7; tentative D call: TRBD1 (6 bases). V was cut by 0 bases and J by 6 bases, with 24 bases left in between. The germline gives CDR1 GTSNPN, CDR2 SVGIG (reference sequence). This CDR3 has 17 amino acids. The CDR3 sequence is CAWSVFIGAGERSEQYF. The DNA of the CDR3 is TGTGCCTGGAGTGTATTTATTGGGGCAGGGGAGAGGTCCGAGCAGTACTTC.

The rearrangement uses TRBV4-1 and TRBJ2-7; 7 bases are a match to TRBD1. V shed 4 bases and J 4 bases; nucleotides not matched to a gene: 1. Germline V lookup: CDR1 MGHRA, CDR2 YSYEKL. CDR3 size: 12 residues. The CDR3 coding sequence is TGCGCCAGCAGCCGGACAGGATACGAGCAGTACTTC. This encodes CASSRTGYEQYF.

This clone turned up a few times. The rearrangement uses TRBV2 and TRBJ1-1, with D perhaps matching TRBD1 (5 bases). Germline assignment: CDR1 SNHLY and CDR2 FYNNEI. V lost 1 base and J 12 bases, leaving 15 bases between the germline ends. This CDR3 is 13 amino acids long. CDR3 sequence reads: CASSEVREGRTFF. The DNA of the CDR3 is TGTGCCAGCAGTGAAGTAAGAGAGGGGAGGACTTTCTTT.

The J gene is TRBJ2-1, the V gene TRBV9, with a tentative D call TRBD1 (6 bases). This CDR3 is 14 amino acids long. The germline CDR1 and CDR2 sequences are SGDLS and YYNGEE. With 3 bases removed from V and 1 base from J, the gap between germline ends came to 8 bases. CDR3 DNA sequence: TGTGCCAGCAGCGACAGGGTGTCCTACAATGAGCAGTTCTTC. This gives the protein CASSDRVSYNEQFF.

As DNA, the CDR3 is TGTGCCAGCTCCAGGGGGCGAGATCATGGCTACACCTTC. Translation gives CASSRGRDHGYTF. The rearrangement joins TRBV6-5 to TRBJ1-2, with 8 bases fitting TRBD1. CDR1 and CDR2 from the germline V gene are MNHEY and SVGAGI. V lost 8 bases and J lost 6; bases outside the gene matches: 8. The CDR3 is 13 residues long.